Listed below are T cell receptor beta chains from one sample, sequenced in a study of T cell responses to AZD1222 COVID-19 vaccine. Generated by immunoSEQ multiplex PCR, the TCRdb table keeps only in-frame clones and is missing some. The table lists some 150,000 clones, over 75% of them singletons. This sample comprised peripheral blood, obtained on day 0 of AZD1222 vaccination. The receptors come from an adult in good health. CDR3s include the opening cysteine and the closing phenylalanine or tryptophan. The order of the fields is CDR3 DNA, CDR3 protein, D gene, J gene, V gene. A D gene is named only where the DNA matches it firmly.

TGCGCCAGCAGCTCGCCTCTAGCGGGAGATTTCATCGAGCAGTACTTC | CASSSPLAGDFIEQYF | TRBD2 | TRBJ2-7 | TRBV5-1
TGCAGCGTGCAGGACCCGGGATCGGGCTACACCTTC | CSVQDPGSGYTF | - | TRBJ1-2 | TRBV29-1
TGTGCCAGCAGCCAAGGGCGCGCCTACGAGCAGTACTTC | CASSQGRAYEQYF | - | TRBJ2-7 | TRBV14
TGTGCCACAAAACAGGGGGATCATTATGGCTACACCTTC | CATKQGDHYGYTF | TRBD1 | TRBJ1-2 | TRBV7-9
TGTGCCAGCAGCCACTTAGCGGGACAAATGTATGAGCAGTTCTTC | CASSHLAGQMYEQFF | TRBD2 | TRBJ2-1 | TRBV3-1/TRBV3-2
TGTGCCAGCAACGACGGACATTCCTACGAGCAGTACTTC | CASNDGHSYEQYF | - | TRBJ2-7 | TRBV28
TGTGCCAGCAGTCGAGGTGAGGGAAATAATGAAAAACTGTTTTTT | CASSRGEGNNEKLFF | - | TRBJ1-4 | TRBV21-1
TGTGCCAGCTCACCACCGAACGTGGCCACTGAAGCTTTCTTT | CASSPPNVATEAFF | - | TRBJ1-1 | TRBV18
TGTGCCAGCAGCTTTGGGGGAGGCGAGCAGTACTTC | CASSFGGGEQYF | - | TRBJ2-7 | TRBV7-6
TGCGCCAGCAGGGGGGACAGGGTCATTTCACCCCTCCACTTT | CASRGDRVISPLHF | TRBD1 | TRBJ1-6 | TRBV5-1